The entry below gives a single TCR beta chain sequence along with its context. This sample was taken from a study of blood T cells in healthy people across ages. The authors ran a second PCR of 7 to 11 cycles using a sample-barcoded 5' primer and a J-beta primer mix. TCRdb called the 5' RACE reads again in MiXCR, with one record for every CDR3 protein. The profile shows about 1.8 million distinct CDR3 sequences, just under 50% of them singletons. Germline-derived CDR1 and CDR2 are MNHEY and SVGEGT. Trimming cost V 7 bases and J 2 bases, with 9 bases left between them. The CDR3 is made up of 13 amino acids.

The chain has TRBV6-2 or TRBV6-3 and TRBJ2-1, with D unclear. This TCR derives from a woman aged 40-49 years in good health. The specimen sequenced was blood. The CDR3 region is CASKAAAYNEQFF. DNA for the CDR3: TGTGCCAGCAAGGCGGCAGCCTACAATGAGCAGTTCTTC.